In this sample, the clone carrying this T cell receptor (beta chain) turned up a few times. These data belong to a study of naive and memory T cell subsets. An equimolar mix of two oligonucleotides served as the beta constant-region primer for TRBC1 and TRBC2. TCRdb recomputed calls from the UMI-ligation and nested PCR reads with MiXCR, one row per CDR3 protein. The data hold tens of thousands of distinct CDR3 sequences, with approximately 11% observed a single time. The germline V gene has CDR1 KGHSH and CDR2 LQKENI. V was shortened by 5 bases and J by 1 base, with 17 bases between the two germline ends. CDR3 length: 16 residues.

This TCR derives from a human donor in good health. Sequenced material: effector memory CD4+ T cells from blood. Subset reported: effector memory, CD45RA- CD27-. J is TRBJ1-1 and V is TRBV18; D is possibly TRBD1 (6 bases). Here the CDR3 reads CASSEVQGLRNTEAFF. CDR3 coding DNA: TGTGCCAGCTCAGAGGTACAGGGCTTAAGGAACACTGAAGCTTTCTTT.